The 22 T cell receptor beta chains listed next were all sequenced from one sample in a study of T cell clonotyping in hematopoietic cell transplantation (dated by TCRdb to 2020 to 2023). The library came from the immunoSEQ multiplex PCR assay. In TCRdb, the immuneACCESS table is reduced to in-frame sequences with V and J assigned. These tables do not hold every clone; where another copy was compared, an unresolved V gene accounts for under half, and the others remain unexplained. The sample table shows 10,000 to 15,000 clones, and about 80% are seen once. The ten largest clonotypes hold roughly 6% of the sample. Taken with the paper, the label for time point translates to: 100 days after allo-HCT. The material sequenced was PBMCs, taken 100 days after allogeneic stem cell transplant. Receptor source: a female patient aged 35-55 years who had an allogeneic stem cell transplant from a related donor, so T cells may come from the graft donor. Some clones in this sample may be carry-over from other donors' samples.

V gene TRBV5-1 combines with J gene TRBJ2-5; D possibly uses TRBD1 or TRBD2 (5 bases each). V was shortened by 0 bases and J by 5 bases, with 14 bases between the two germline ends. In germline, CDR1 is SGHRS, CDR2 YFSETQ. The CDR3 loop spans 15 amino acids. CDR3 amino acids: CASSLAGLEGETQYF. Here the CDR3 DNA reads TGCGCCAGCAGCTTGGCCGGCCTCGAGGGGGAGACCCAGTACTTC.

V usage is TRBV27 and J usage is TRBJ1-2; TRBD1 might be the D (6 bases). The CDR3 runs to 13 residues. CDR1 MNHEY and CDR2 SMNVEV come from the germline V gene (reference sequence). V was shortened by 5 bases and J by 9 bases, with 16 bases between the two germline ends. CDR3 loop: CASSPSQGGRYTF. The CDR3 nucleotides are TGTGCCAGCAGTCCATCACAGGGAGGCCGCTACACCTTC.

The chain recombines TRBV2 with TRBJ1-5; D remains unclear. The length of the CDR3 is 13 residues. Trimming shortened V by 1 base and J by 3 bases, and 4 bases separated the two germline ends. Germline CDR1 is SNHLY and CDR2 is FYNNEI. CDR3 amino acids: CASSEVHNQPQHF. The CDR3 DNA sequence: TGTGCCAGCAGTGAAGTTCACAATCAGCCCCAGCATTTT.

V gene TRBV7-8 combines with J gene TRBJ1-2; TRBD1 might be the D (6 bases). V lost 5 bases, J lost 5 bases, and 18 bases lay in between. Germline V lookup: CDR1 SGHVS, CDR2 FQNEAQ. This CDR3 is built from 15 residues. The CDR3 DNA reads as TGTGCCAGCAGCCAACACGGACTGACAGGATATGGCTACACCTTC. It is translated as CASSQHGLTGYGYTF.

The chain couples TRBV5-1 to TRBJ1-4; D not resolved. The germline V and J ends were trimmed by 0 bases and 7 bases, with 13 bases remaining between them. Per germline, CDR1 SGHRS and CDR2 YFSETQ. This CDR3 has 15 residues. The CDR3 nucleotides read TGCGCCAGCAGCTTGGGGCGAGGACCCATTGAAAAACTGTTTTTT. Translation: CASSLGRGPIEKLFF.

The V and J genes are TRBV2 and TRBJ1-4, with D unclear. CDR3 length equals 15 residues. Trimming took 4 bases from V and 0 from J, leaving 9 bases between them. CDR1 and CDR2 (germline): SNHLY, FYNNEI. The CDR3 DNA sequence: TGTGCCAGCAGTGTCCCAGCAGCAACTAATGAAAAACTGTTTTTT. This codes for CASSVPAATNEKLFF.

The J gene is TRBJ1-4, the V gene TRBV4-1, with D possibly being TRBD1 (5 bases). This CDR3 comprises 15 residues. The V and J ends lost 4 bases and 8 bases respectively, with 17 bases between them. Germline V gene sequence: CDR1 MGHRA, CDR2 YSYEKL. The CDR3 protein is CASSLGTAFGEKLFF. In DNA form, the CDR3 reads TGCGCCAGCAGCCTAGGGACCGCGTTCGGGGAAAAACTGTTTTTT.

The V call is TRBV5-5, the J call TRBJ2-2; D unclear. Deletions cut 5 bases from V and 0 bases from J, with 11 bases between. The CDR3 is 15 amino acids. The germline V gene encodes CDR1 SGHKS and CDR2 YYEKEE (reference sequence). Here the CDR3 reads CASSRSFANTGELFF. The CDR3 region has the DNA TGTGCCAGCAGTCGGAGTTTCGCGAACACCGGGGAGCTGTTTTTT.

The rearrangement uses TRBV12-5 and TRBJ2-2; 7 bases agree with TRBD1. Germline assignment: CDR1 LGHNT and CDR2 FRNRAP. V lost 1 base to trimming and J lost 4 bases; unmatched junction nucleotides: 3. The CDR3 contains 15 residues. Here the CDR3 reads CASGLGQGSTGELFF. The CDR3 coding sequence is TGTGCTAGTGGTTTGGGACAGGGAAGCACCGGGGAGCTGTTTTTT.

V is TRBV2 and J is TRBJ2-7; D is tentatively TRBD1 or TRBD2 (5 bases each). V was pared by 2 bases and J by 0 bases, with 14 bases between. The CDR3 runs 16 residues. Germline V gives CDR1 SNHLY, CDR2 FYNNEI. DNA of the CDR3: TGTGCCAGCAGTGAAATGGGGGAAGAGGGCTCCTACGAGCAGTACTTC. It translates to CASSEMGEEGSYEQYF. Supplemented by reference TRBV2 and TRBJ2-7, the full variable domain reads EPEVTQTPSHQVTQMGQEVILRCVPISNHLYFYWYRQILGQKVEFLVSFYNNEISEKSEIFDDQFSVERPDGSNFTLKIRSTKLEDSAMYFCASSEMGEEGSYEQYFGPGTRLTVT.

This clone was found a few times. This chain joins TRBV2 and TRBJ1-2, with 8 nucleotides matching TRBD1. Germline loops: CDR1 SNHLY, CDR2 FYNNEI. This CDR3 contains 14 residues. J gave up 3 bases and V 6 bases, and 6 bases lay outside the gene matches. The CDR3 reads CASREKTGDYGYTF. CDR3 in DNA: TGTGCCAGCAGGGAGAAGACAGGGGACTATGGCTACACCTTC.

This chain uses TRBV4-1 with TRBJ2-7, with 7 bases that match TRBD1. Germline V lookup: CDR1 MGHRA, CDR2 YSYEKL. This CDR3 comprises 17 residues. With 1 base clipped from V and 6 bases from J, the junction kept 15 bases outside the gene matches. The CDR3 sequence is CASSQASAGTATREQYF. As DNA, the CDR3 is TGCGCCAGCAGCCAAGCCTCAGCCGGGACAGCGACCCGCGAGCAGTACTTC.

The chain carries TRBV10-2 and TRBJ1-4; D call uncertain. The CDR3 covers 13 residues. CDR1 and CDR2 from the germline V gene are WSHSY and SAAADI. V lost 3 bases to trimming and J lost 6 bases, with 8 bases between them. CDR3 loop: CASSDPRDEKLFF. In nucleotides, the CDR3 is TGCGCCAGCAGTGACCCGAGGGATGAAAAACTGTTTTTT.

This chain connects TRBV2 to TRBJ1-3, with D uncertain. Germline assignment: CDR1 SNHLY and CDR2 FYNNEI. The CDR3 extends over 14 amino acids. The ends were cut back, 4 bases at V and 2 bases at J, with 9 bases in the middle. The CDR3 DNA reads as TGTGCCAGCAGTGTCCCTACCGCTGGAAACACCATATATTTT. Translation: CASSVPTAGNTIYF.

This chain connects TRBV6-5 to TRBJ2-5; 7 bases are shared with TRBD1. V was pared by 1 base and J by 1 base, with 3 bases of the junction left unmatched. Looked up from germline, CDR1 is MNHEY and CDR2 is SVGAGI. The CDR3 extends over 15 amino acids. The CDR3 loop is CASSYFNRGQETQYF. In DNA form, the CDR3 reads TGTGCCAGCAGTTACTTTAACAGGGGCCAAGAGACCCAGTACTTC.

This chain links TRBV5-6 with TRBJ2-7, with TRBD1 matching 8 bases. The V segment lost 2 bases and the J segment 2 bases; nucleotides outside the gene matches: 3. In germline, CDR1 is SGHDT, CDR2 YYEEEE. The CDR3 totals 14 residues. CDR3 sequence: CASSLQGEPYEQYF. The CDR3 coding sequence is TGTGCCAGCAGCTTACAGGGGGAACCCTACGAGCAGTACTTC.

The chain couples TRBV11-1 to TRBJ2-2; the match to TRBD1 covers 12 bases. This CDR3 comprises 19 residues. Germline V gene data show CDR1 as SGHAT and CDR2 as FQDESV (reference sequence). V dropped 4 bases and J dropped 2; count of bases not matched to a gene: 11. The CDR3 coding sequence is TGTGCCAGCAGCTGGGACAGGGGGCGACCTGACGCCAACACCGGGGAGCTGTTTTTT. This sequence encodes CASSWDRGRPDANTGELFF. Combining the CDR3 with reference TRBV11-1 and TRBJ2-2 gives the whole variable domain EAEVAQSPRYKITEKSQAVAFWCDPISGHATLYWYRQILGQGPELLVQFQDESVVDDSQLPKDRFSAERLKGVDSTLKIQPAELGDSAMYLCASSWDRGRPDANTGELFFGEGSRLTVL.

This rearrangement joins TRBV25-1 to TRBJ2-7, with TRBD1 matching over 11 bases. This CDR3 has 14 amino acids. With 1 base clipped from V and 6 bases from J, the junction kept 2 bases outside the gene matches. In germline, CDR1 is MGHDK, CDR2 SYGVNS. The CDR3 spells CASSEWGTGGEQYF. Written as DNA, the CDR3 is TGTGCCAGCAGTGAATGGGGGACAGGGGGCGAGCAGTACTTC.

The chain combines TRBV7-2 with TRBJ1-2; D call uncertain. CDR1 SGHTA and CDR2 FQGNSA come from the germline V gene. Trimming stripped 6 bases from V and 2 bases from J, with 19 bases between. This CDR3 region has 16 residues. The CDR3 coding sequence is TGTGCCAGCAGTTTCGGGTCGACCAGTTCAAACTATGGCTACACCTTC. Its translation: CASSFGSTSSNYGYTF.

This chain links TRBV5-1 with TRBJ2-7; 9 nucleotides line up with TRBD1. This CDR3 region has 13 residues. V lost 7 bases, J lost 3 bases, and 5 bases stayed unmatched. Germline CDR1 SGHRS, CDR2 YFSETQ. The DNA for the CDR3 is TGCGCCAGCCTGAGACAGGGGGGCTACGAGCAGTACTTC. Translating gives CASLRQGGYEQYF.

The chain has TRBV19 and TRBJ1-2, with 7 bases that match TRBD1. This CDR3 contains 12 residues. The V gene end was trimmed by 7 bases and the J gene end by 6 bases; junction bases not matched to a gene: 5. Germline CDR1 LNHDA, CDR2 SQIVND (reference sequence). The CDR3 region is CASNAGGHGYTF. The CDR3 nucleotides are TGTGCCAGTAACGCAGGGGGACATGGCTACACCTTC.

This clone was seen a single time. The genes are TRBV29-1 and TRBJ1-4, with no clear D. CDR3 length: 13 amino acids. The germline V gene encodes CDR1 SQVTM and CDR2 ANQGSEA. Trimming stripped 7 bases from V and 8 bases from J, with 17 bases between. DNA for the CDR3: TGCAGCGCCACCGGGATTGGTGCCGAAAAACTGTTTTTT. Protein sequence: CSATGIGAEKLFF.